This T cell receptor beta chain was profiled in a study of blood T cell repertoires in COVID-19 (dated by TCRdb to about 2020). Study-wide context: For ImmuneRACE Cohort 3, a participant was defined as recovered based on two consecutive negative NP/OP PCR tests, clearance by a healthcare professional, or resolution of symptoms. The collaborator samples originated in the United States, Italy and Spain and spanned the acute and convalescent phases of COVID-19. The prospective study material was composed of cDNA or gDNA derived from T cells, B-cell-depleted T cells, or PBMCs. Deeply sampled blood TCRbeta repertoires from subjects exposed to, actively infected with, or recovered from COVID-19 were included in the dataset. The repertoires were released in a freely available public database intended as a resource for research on the immune response to SARS-CoV-2. The samples were drawn from two sources: the first 160 participants of the ongoing ImmuneRACE study, and 950 to 1,500 subjects contributed by 6 global collaborators. The sample metadata nearly always contained a de-identified subject ID, COVID-19 status, age in years and sex. Where available, HLA class I and class II types were taken from metadata supplied by the sample provider and were not determined by assay-based typing. Study-wide findings and limitations: How much clinical and demographic metadata was included differed by source and by participant, and the metadata was provided uncurated.

The immunoSEQ Assay, a bias-controlled multiplex PCR, was used to amplify TCRbeta CDR3 regions from genomic DNA. From the authors' description of their analysis: The number of nucleated cells in each sample was estimated from the amplification of reference gene primers within the assay. To quantify the absolute abundance of each unique TCRbeta CDR3 rearrangement, sequence reads were collapsed and filtered. Productive Simpson clonality was computed per sample as the square root of Simpson's diversity index over productive rearrangements. Held by TCRdb, this immuneACCESS table contains in-frame sequences only and omits some clones. Under half of the omission traces to an unresolved V gene where checked; the cause of the rest is unknown. V and J calls and clone size come straight from that table; D and trimming were deduced from the DNA. The sample includes around 300,000 clones, with roughly 91% observed a single time. The leading ten clones occupy around 2% of the sample.

Regarding this clone: Its antigen is still unknown. No qualities accompany the bases; no much larger clone lies one base away.

As encoded in the germline V gene (reference sequence), CDR1 is MNHEY while CDR2 is SMNVEV. Trimming leaves V shorter by 3 bases and J shorter by 9 bases, with the junction holding 8 bases beyond the gene matches. There are 14 amino acids in the CDR3, from cysteine to phenylalanine inclusive. The entry retains the CDR3 DNA only, 42 bases that are in frame from base 1. Enrolling through a virtual design, the prospective study's participants ranged in age from roughly 18 to 89 years and lived across roughly 24 United States geographic areas. Cohort assignment in the prospective study relied on participant-reported clinical history from a screening survey and a study questionnaire. In the prospective study, mobile phlebotomists collected whole blood, serum and a nasopharyngeal or oropharyngeal swab from each participant. Prospective study participants could optionally give additional blood draws and questionnaires over a roughly 2-month period. Before DNA extraction, prospective study blood samples were shipped either frozen or at room temperature.

The source is a woman aged 55 to 70 in a cohort exposed to, infected with or recovered from COVID-19 (not recorded which). The sequencing input was PBMCs or T cells enriched from blood (not recorded which). This sequence uses TRBV27 and TRBJ2-1, with 7 bases matching TRBD2. The CDR3 amino acid sequence is: CASSFTVWGGEQFF. The nucleotides read TGTGCCAGCAGTTTCACGGTCTGGGGGGGTGAGCAGTTCTTC.